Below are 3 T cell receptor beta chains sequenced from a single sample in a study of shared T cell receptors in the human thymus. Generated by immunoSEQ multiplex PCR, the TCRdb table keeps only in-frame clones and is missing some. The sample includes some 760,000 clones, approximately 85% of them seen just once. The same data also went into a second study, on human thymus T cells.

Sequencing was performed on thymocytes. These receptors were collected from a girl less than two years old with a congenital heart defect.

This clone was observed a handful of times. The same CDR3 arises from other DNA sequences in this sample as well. The CDR3 sequence is CASSWGQGGNQPQHF. In DNA form, the CDR3 reads TGTGCCAGCAGCTGGGGACAGGGTGGGAATCAGCCCCAGCATTTT. V gene TRBV7-8 combines with J gene TRBJ1-5; 9 bases are shared with TRBD1. Germline CDR1 SGHVS, CDR2 FQNEAQ. This CDR3 has 15 amino acids. V dropped 4 bases and J dropped 4; count of bases not matched to a gene: 5.

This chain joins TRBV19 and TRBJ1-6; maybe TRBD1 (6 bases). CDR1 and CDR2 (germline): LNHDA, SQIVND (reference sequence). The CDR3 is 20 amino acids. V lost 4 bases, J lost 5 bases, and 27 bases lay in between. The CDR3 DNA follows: TGTGCCAGTAGTAAAGCTCCAGGGACATCAGGCCCAAATCATAATTCACCCCTCCACTTT. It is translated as CASSKAPGTSGPNHNSPLHF.

The CDR3 nucleotides are TGTGCCAGCAGCCCTTACCCGGACAGGGTAGGCACTGAAGCTTTCTTT. Amino acid sequence: CASSPYPDRVGTEAFF. This chain joins TRBV7-2 and TRBJ1-1; 8 nucleotides line up with TRBD1. Germline values: CDR1 SGHTA, CDR2 FQGNSA. This CDR3 is 16 amino acids long. The V segment lost 5 bases and the J segment 4 bases; nucleotides outside the gene matches: 12.